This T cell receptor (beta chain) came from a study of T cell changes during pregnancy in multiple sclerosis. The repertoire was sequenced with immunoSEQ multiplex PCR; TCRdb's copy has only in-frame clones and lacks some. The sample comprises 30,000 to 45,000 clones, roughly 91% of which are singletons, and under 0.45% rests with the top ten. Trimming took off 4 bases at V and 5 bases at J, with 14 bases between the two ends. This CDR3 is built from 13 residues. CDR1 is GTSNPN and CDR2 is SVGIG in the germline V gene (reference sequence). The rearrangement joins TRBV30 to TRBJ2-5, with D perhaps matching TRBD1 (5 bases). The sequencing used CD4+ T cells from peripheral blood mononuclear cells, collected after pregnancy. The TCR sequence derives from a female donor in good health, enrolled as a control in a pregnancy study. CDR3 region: CAWTPRAGETQYF. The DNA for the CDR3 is TGTGCCTGGACTCCCAGGGCCGGGGAGACCCAGTACTTC.